The source of this T cell receptor (beta chain) is a study of identical twins. Study-wide findings and caveats: There were fewer insertions in abundant cord blood beta clonotypes, but memory repertoires showed no such pattern.

TCRdb re-called the 5' RACE reads with MiXCR, one entry per CDR3 protein. Of 200,000 to 300,000 distinct CDR3 sequences listed, about 10% are singletons. About this clonotype itself: Its specificity is unknown.

Sequenced material: memory T cells sorted from blood. This TCR came from a man in his forties or fifties in good health.

In DNA form, the CDR3 reads TGCAGTGCTAGTCAGACGAACACTGAAGCTTTCTTT. Amino acids: CSASQTNTEAFF. The V and J genes are TRBV20-1 and TRBJ1-1; D not resolved. CDR1 DFQATT and CDR2 SNEGSKA come from the germline V gene (reference sequence). The CDR3 totals 12 residues. Between the trimmed V and J ends, which lost 3 bases and 1 base, there was a span of 6 bases.